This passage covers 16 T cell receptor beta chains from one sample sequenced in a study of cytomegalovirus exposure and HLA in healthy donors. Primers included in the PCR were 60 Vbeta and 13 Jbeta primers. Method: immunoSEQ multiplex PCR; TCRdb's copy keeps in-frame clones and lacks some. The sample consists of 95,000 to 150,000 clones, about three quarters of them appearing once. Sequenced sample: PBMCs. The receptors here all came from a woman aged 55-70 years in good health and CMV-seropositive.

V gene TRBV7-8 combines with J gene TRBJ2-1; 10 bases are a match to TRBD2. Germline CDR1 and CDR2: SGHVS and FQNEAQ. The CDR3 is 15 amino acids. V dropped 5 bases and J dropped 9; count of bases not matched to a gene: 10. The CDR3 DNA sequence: TGTGCCAGCAGCCGGCTAGCGGGAGATCCCCGTGAGCAGTTCTTC. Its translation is CASSRLAGDPREQFF.

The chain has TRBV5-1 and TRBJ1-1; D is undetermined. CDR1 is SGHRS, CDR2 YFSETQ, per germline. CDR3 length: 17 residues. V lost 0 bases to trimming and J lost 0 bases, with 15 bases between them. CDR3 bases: TGCGCCAGCAGCTTGGGACCGGCGAGGAGCATGAACACTGAAGCTTTCTTT. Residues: CASSLGPARSMNTEAFF.

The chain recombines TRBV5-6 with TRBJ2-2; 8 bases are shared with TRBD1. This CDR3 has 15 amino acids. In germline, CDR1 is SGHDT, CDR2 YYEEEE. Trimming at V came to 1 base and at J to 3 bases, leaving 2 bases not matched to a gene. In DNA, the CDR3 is TGTGCCAGCAGCTTGCAGGGGGCCGACACCGGGGAGCTGTTTTTT. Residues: CASSLQGADTGELFF.

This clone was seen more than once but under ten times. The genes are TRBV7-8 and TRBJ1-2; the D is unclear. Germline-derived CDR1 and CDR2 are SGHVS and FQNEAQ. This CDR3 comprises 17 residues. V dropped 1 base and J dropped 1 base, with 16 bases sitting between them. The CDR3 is CASSLVVTPVGNYGYTF. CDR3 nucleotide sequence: TGTGCCAGCAGCTTAGTCGTCACCCCGGTCGGTAACTATGGCTACACCTTC.

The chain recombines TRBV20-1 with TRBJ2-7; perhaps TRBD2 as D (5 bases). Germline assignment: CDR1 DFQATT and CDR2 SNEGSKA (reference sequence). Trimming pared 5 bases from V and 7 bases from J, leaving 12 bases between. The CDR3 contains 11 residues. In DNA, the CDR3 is TGCAGTGCTCGAACTAGTAGAGAGCAGTACTTC. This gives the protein CSARTSREQYF.

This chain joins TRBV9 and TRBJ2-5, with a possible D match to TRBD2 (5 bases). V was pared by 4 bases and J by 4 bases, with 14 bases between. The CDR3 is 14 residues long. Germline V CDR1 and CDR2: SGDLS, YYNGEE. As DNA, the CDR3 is TGTGCCAGCAGCACGGGAATTTCGGGAGAGACCCAGTACTTC. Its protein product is CASSTGISGETQYF.

Written as DNA, the CDR3 is TGTGCCAGCAGCCTTAGCGGGAGCTCCTACAATGAGCAGTTCTTC. Protein sequence: CASSLSGSSYNEQFF. The rearrangement uses TRBV9 and TRBJ2-1, with TRBD2 matching over 9 bases. This CDR3 is 15 amino acids long. The V segment lost 4 bases and the J segment 0 bases; nucleotides outside the gene matches: 2. CDR1 SGDLS and CDR2 YYNGEE come from the germline V gene.

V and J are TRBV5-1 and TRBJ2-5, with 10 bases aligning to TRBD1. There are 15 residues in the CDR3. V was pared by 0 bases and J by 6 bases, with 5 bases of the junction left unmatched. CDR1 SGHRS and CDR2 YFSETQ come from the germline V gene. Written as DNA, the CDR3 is TGCGCCAGCAGCTTGGGGGACAGGGGATTGCAGACCCAGTACTTC. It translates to CASSLGDRGLQTQYF.

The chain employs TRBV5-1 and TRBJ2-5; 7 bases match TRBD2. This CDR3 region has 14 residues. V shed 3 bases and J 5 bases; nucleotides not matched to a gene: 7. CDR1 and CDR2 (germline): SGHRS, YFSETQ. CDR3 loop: CASSSQAGRETQYF. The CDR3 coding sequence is TGCGCCAGCAGCTCCCAAGCGGGAAGGGAGACCCAGTACTTC.

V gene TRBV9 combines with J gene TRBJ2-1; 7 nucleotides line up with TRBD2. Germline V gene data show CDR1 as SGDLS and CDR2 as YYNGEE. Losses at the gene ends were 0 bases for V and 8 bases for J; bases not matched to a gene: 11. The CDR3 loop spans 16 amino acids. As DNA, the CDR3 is TGTGCCAGCAGCGTAGTTGGCGGGAGTAGGTTGGATGAGCAGTTCTTC. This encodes CASSVVGGSRLDEQFF.

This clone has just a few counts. In DNA, the CDR3 is TGTGCCAGCAGCCGCGTCGGGGGGGTCTCGGCCTACGAGCAGTACTTC. Protein sequence: CASSRVGGVSAYEQYF. The chain links TRBV7-8 to TRBJ2-7, with 8 bases fitting TRBD2. The trim removed 5 bases at V and 2 bases at J, leaving 11 bases unmatched. CDR1 is SGHVS, CDR2 FQNEAQ, per germline. The CDR3 is 16 residues long.

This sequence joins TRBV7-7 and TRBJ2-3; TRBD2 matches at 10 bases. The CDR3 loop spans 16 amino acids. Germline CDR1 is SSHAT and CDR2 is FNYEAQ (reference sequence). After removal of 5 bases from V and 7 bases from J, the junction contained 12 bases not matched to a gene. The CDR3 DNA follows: TGTGCCAGCAGCCCCGGACCCACTAGCGGGATCTATACGCAGTATTTT. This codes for CASSPGPTSGIYTQYF.

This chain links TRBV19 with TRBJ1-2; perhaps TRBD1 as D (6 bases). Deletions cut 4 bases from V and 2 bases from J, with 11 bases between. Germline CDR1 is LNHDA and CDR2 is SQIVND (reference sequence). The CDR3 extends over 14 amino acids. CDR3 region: CASSKPGQNYGYTF. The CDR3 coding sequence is TGTGCCAGTAGTAAACCGGGACAAAACTATGGCTACACCTTC.

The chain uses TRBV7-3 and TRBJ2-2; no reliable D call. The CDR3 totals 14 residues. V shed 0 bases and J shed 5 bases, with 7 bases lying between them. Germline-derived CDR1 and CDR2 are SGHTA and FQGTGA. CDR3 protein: CASSLTQQTGELFF. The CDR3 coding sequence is TGTGCCAGCAGCTTAACGCAACAAACCGGGGAGCTGTTTTTT.

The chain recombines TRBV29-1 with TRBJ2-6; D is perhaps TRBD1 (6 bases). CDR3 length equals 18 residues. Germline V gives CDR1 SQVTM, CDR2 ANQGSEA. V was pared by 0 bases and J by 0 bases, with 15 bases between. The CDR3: CSVEDPSGQPSGANVLTF. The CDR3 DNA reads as TGCAGCGTTGAAGATCCATCCGGACAGCCCTCTGGGGCCAACGTCCTGACTTTC. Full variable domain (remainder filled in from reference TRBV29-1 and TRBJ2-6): SAVISQKPSRDICQRGTSLTIQCQVDSQVTMMFWYRQQPGQSLTLIATANQGSEATYESGFVIDKFPISRPNLTFSTLTVSNMSPEDSSIYLCSVEDPSGQPSGANVLTFGAGSRLTVL.

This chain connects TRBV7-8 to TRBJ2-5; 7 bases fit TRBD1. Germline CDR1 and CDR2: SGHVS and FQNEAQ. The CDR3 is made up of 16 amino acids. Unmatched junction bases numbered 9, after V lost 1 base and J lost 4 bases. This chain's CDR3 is CASSLEFGQVSETQYF. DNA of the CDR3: TGTGCCAGCAGCTTAGAGTTCGGACAGGTGTCAGAGACCCAGTACTTC.